These 19 T cell receptor beta chains were sequenced from one sample in a study of a mutant IDH1 vaccine in newly diagnosed glioma. These receptors' targets are unknown. Sequenced by immunoSEQ multiplex PCR; TCRdb stores in-frame clones only, minus some. The table has about 20,000 clones, around 80% seen once. The time point: week 23, last vaccination. Each dose delivered 300 ug of mutant IDH1 20-mer peptide subcutaneously with imiquimod. The sample was PBMCs, taken from a glioma patient whose treatment included an IDH1 peptide vaccine. These receptors all stem from a man aged 25-45 years with glioma.

The chain is built from TRBV4-1 and TRBJ2-7; the match to TRBD2 covers 7 bases. The CDR3 contains 16 residues. Germline V lookup: CDR1 MGHRA, CDR2 YSYEKL. With 4 bases clipped from V and 4 bases from J, the junction kept 13 bases outside the gene matches. DNA of the CDR3: TGCGCCAGCAGCCCTCAAGCGGGAAGTACTTTATACGAGCAGTACTTC. Amino acid sequence: CASSPQAGSTLYEQYF.

This clone has a handful of counts. The chain combines TRBV6-6 with TRBJ1-1; the D gene is possibly TRBD1 (5 bases). This CDR3 comprises 15 residues. V was pared by 0 bases and J by 2 bases, with 10 bases between. The germline gives CDR1 MNHNY, CDR2 SVGAGI (reference sequence). Here the CDR3 DNA reads TGTGCCAGCAGTTACTCGCCCAGGGCAAACACTGAAGCTTTCTTT. It codes for CASSYSPRANTEAFF.

The rearrangement links TRBV6-1 to TRBJ2-2, with D possibly being TRBD1 (6 bases). The V gene's germline CDR1 is MNHNS and CDR2 SASEGT. Trimming removed 1 base at V and 0 bases at J, with 6 bases between. The CDR3 has 15 amino acids. CDR3 residues: CASSEGTANTGELFF. In DNA, the CDR3 is TGTGCCAGCAGTGAAGGGACAGCGAACACCGGGGAGCTGTTTTTT.

The rearrangement uses TRBV5-1 and TRBJ1-1; D is perhaps TRBD1 (5 bases). With 0 bases removed from V and 0 bases from J, the gap between germline ends came to 12 bases. There are 16 residues in the CDR3. CDR1 and CDR2 (germline): SGHRS, YFSETQ. The CDR3 sequence: CASSLDDRLMNTEAFF. CDR3 nucleotides: TGCGCCAGCAGCTTGGATGACAGACTCATGAACACTGAAGCTTTCTTT. The complete variable domain, with remaining parts taken from reference TRBV5-1 and TRBJ1-1, reads KAGVTQTPRYLIKTRGQQVTLSCSPISGHRSVSWYQQTPGQGLQFLFEYFSETQRNKGNFPGRFSGRQFSNSRSEMNVSTLELGDSALYLCASSLDDRLMNTEAFFGQGTRLTVV.

A few counts support this clone. The chain employs TRBV9 and TRBJ1-1; D is unclear. V lost 0 bases and J lost 5, with 11 bases in between. The CDR3 is 14 residues long. In germline, CDR1 is SGDLS, CDR2 YYNGEE. This CDR3 reads CASSVDNYGTEAFF. CDR3 bases: TGTGCCAGCAGCGTAGATAATTACGGGACTGAAGCTTTCTTT.

Of note for this clone: Within the sample, other DNA sequences also encode this same CDR3. The chain has TRBV5-1 and TRBJ2-7; D may be TRBD2 (6 bases). The CDR3 spans 14 residues. CDR1 and CDR2 from the germline V gene are SGHRS and YFSETQ. Deletions cut 0 bases from V and 4 bases from J, with 11 bases between. The CDR3 sequence: CASSLGTGGYEQYF. CDR3 coding DNA: TGCGCCAGCAGCTTGGGTACAGGAGGGTACGAGCAGTACTTC.

This chain links TRBV4-1 with TRBJ2-7, with 9 bases identical to TRBD2. The CDR3 extends over 16 amino acids. Germline values: CDR1 MGHRA, CDR2 YSYEKL. V lost 1 base, J lost 1 base, and 5 bases stayed unmatched. The CDR3 region has the DNA TGCGCCAGCAGCCAAGTGGAGGCGGGAGGGTCCTACGAGCAGTACTTC. It codes for CASSQVEAGGSYEQYF.

The chain links TRBV5-4 to TRBJ2-5; D gene unclear. Germline assignment: CDR1 SGHNT and CDR2 YYREEE (reference sequence). V lost 2 bases, J lost 5 bases, and 13 bases lay in between. The length of the CDR3 is 14 residues. CDR3 sequence reads: CASSFEVGLETQYF. The CDR3 DNA reads TGTGCCAGCAGCTTCGAGGTAGGGTTGGAGACCCAGTACTTC. Looking up the rest from reference TRBV5-4 and TRBJ2-5 gives the full variable domain: ETGVTQSPTHLIKTRGQQVTLRCSSQSGHNTVSWYQQALGQGPQFIFQYYREEENGRGNFPPRFSGLQFPNYSSELNVNALELDDSALYLCASSFEVGLETQYFGPGTRLLVL.

The rearrangement links TRBV5-1 to TRBJ1-3; TRBD1 might be the D (6 bases). The CDR3 is 16 residues long. Looked up from germline, CDR1 is SGHRS and CDR2 is YFSETQ. Trimming removed 4 bases from V and 3 bases from J, with 17 bases in between. As DNA, the CDR3 is TGCGCCAGCAGCGCCGGGACACTTCCCTTTGGAAACACCATATATTTT. Its protein product is CASSAGTLPFGNTIYF.

The chain carries TRBV6-5 and TRBJ2-7; D is unclear. Germline V CDR1 and CDR2: MNHEY, SVGAGI. Trimming cost V 0 bases and J 1 base, with 7 bases left between them. CDR3 length: 14 amino acids. CDR3 in amino acids: CASSYSGMSYEQYF. DNA of the CDR3: TGTGCCAGCAGTTACTCGGGGATGTCCTACGAGCAGTACTTC.

The V call is TRBV5-1, the J call TRBJ2-1, with 11 bases identical to TRBD1. Germline CDR1 SGHRS, CDR2 YFSETQ. The trim removed 3 bases at V and 4 bases at J, leaving 3 bases unmatched. This CDR3 has 15 residues. The CDR3 loop is CASSYGTGGYNEQFF. CDR3 nucleotide sequence: TGCGCCAGCAGCTATGGGACAGGGGGTTACAATGAGCAGTTCTTC.

The chain is built from TRBV5-5 and TRBJ2-1, with TRBD1 identical over 8 bases. V lost 1 base to trimming and J lost 3 bases; unmatched junction nucleotides: 12. From germline, CDR1 is SGHKS and CDR2 YYEKEE (reference sequence). The CDR3 totals 18 residues. The CDR3 reads CASSLSPYMDRDYNEQFF. The CDR3 DNA follows: TGTGCCAGCAGCTTGTCCCCTTACATGGACAGGGACTACAATGAGCAGTTCTTC.

A few counts support this clone. This chain connects TRBV2 to TRBJ1-5, with 7 bases identical to TRBD1. Germline loops: CDR1 SNHLY, CDR2 FYNNEI. CDR3 size: 15 residues. Losses at the gene ends were 3 bases for V and 1 base for J; bases not matched to a gene: 3. CDR3 in amino acids: CASSDRTGSNQPQHF. CDR3 bases: TGTGCCAGCAGTGACCGGACAGGAAGCAATCAGCCCCAGCATTTT.

The gene calls are TRBV29-1 and TRBJ2-7; 10 nucleotides line up with TRBD1. Germline CDR1 reads SQVTM; CDR2 reads ANQGSEA. CDR3 length equals 14 residues. V trimming: 2 bases; J trimming: 5 bases; junction bases outside the gene matches: 6. This CDR3 reads CSVESGQGSDEQYF. CDR3 DNA: TGCAGCGTTGAATCGGGACAGGGGAGTGACGAGCAGTACTTC.

This clone was counted a single time. The chain uses TRBV11-2 and TRBJ2-7, with D possibly being TRBD1 or TRBD2 (5 bases each). The CDR3 extends over 15 amino acids. The germline V gene encodes CDR1 SGHAT and CDR2 FQNNGV. The germline V and J ends were trimmed by 0 bases and 8 bases, with 17 bases remaining between them. The chain's CDR3 is CASSLEASSWGKQYF. DNA of the CDR3: TGTGCCAGCAGCTTAGAGGCCAGCTCCTGGGGGAAGCAGTACTTC. Using reference TRBV11-2 and TRBJ2-7 for the parts outside the CDR3, the full variable domain is EAGVAQSPRYKIIEKRQSVAFWCNPISGHATLYWYQQILGQGPKLLIQFQNNGVVDDSQLPKDRFSAERLKGVDSTLKIQPAKLEDSAVYLCASSLEASSWGKQYFGPGTRLTVT.

V is TRBV7-2 and J is TRBJ2-5, with TRBD1 matching 8 bases. V shed 4 bases, J shed 5 bases, and the junction held 6 bases outside the gene matches. Germline lookup yields CDR1 SGHTA and CDR2 FQGNSA. The length of the CDR3 is 14 residues. The chain's CDR3 is CASSSTGVLETQYF. CDR3 sequence (DNA): TGTGCCAGCAGCTCGACAGGGGTTCTGGAGACCCAGTACTTC. The full variable domain, completed using reference TRBV7-2 and TRBJ2-5, is GAGVSQSPSNKVTEKGKDVELRCDPISGHTALYWYRQSLGQGLEFLIYFQGNSAPDKSGLPSDRFSAERTGGSVSTLTIQRTQQEDSAVYLCASSSTGVLETQYFGPGTRLLVL.

The chain is built from TRBV6-5 and TRBJ2-7; unclear D gene. V was pared by 6 bases and J by 0 bases, with 12 bases between. The CDR3 loop spans 14 amino acids. Looked up from germline, CDR1 is MNHEY and CDR2 is SVGAGI. The chain's CDR3 is CASSKTVSSYEQYF. The DNA for the CDR3 is TGTGCCAGCAGCAAGACTGTAAGCTCCTACGAGCAGTACTTC.

The chain carries TRBV5-1 and TRBJ1-1; the D gene is possibly TRBD1 (5 bases). The CDR3 has 14 residues. Trimming cost V 4 bases and J 0 bases, with 10 bases left between them. Germline CDR1 SGHRS, CDR2 YFSETQ. In nucleotides, the CDR3 is TGCGCCAGCAGCCGAGACAGACTGAACACTGAAGCTTTCTTT. This encodes CASSRDRLNTEAFF. The entire variable domain, with the rest obtained from reference TRBV5-1 and TRBJ1-1, is as follows: KAGVTQTPRYLIKTRGQQVTLSCSPISGHRSVSWYQQTPGQGLQFLFEYFSETQRNKGNFPGRFSGRQFSNSRSEMNVSTLELGDSALYLCASSRDRLNTEAFFGQGTRLTVV.

The chain employs TRBV30 and TRBJ1-2, with D possibly TRBD1 on 6 matching bases. Trimming cost V 4 bases and J 1 base, with 10 bases left between them. The germline V gene encodes CDR1 GTSNPN and CDR2 SVGIG (reference sequence). This CDR3 has 13 residues. The CDR3 loop is CAWNLGGNYGYTF. CDR3 nucleotide sequence: TGTGCCTGGAATCTAGGGGGTAACTATGGCTACACCTTC.